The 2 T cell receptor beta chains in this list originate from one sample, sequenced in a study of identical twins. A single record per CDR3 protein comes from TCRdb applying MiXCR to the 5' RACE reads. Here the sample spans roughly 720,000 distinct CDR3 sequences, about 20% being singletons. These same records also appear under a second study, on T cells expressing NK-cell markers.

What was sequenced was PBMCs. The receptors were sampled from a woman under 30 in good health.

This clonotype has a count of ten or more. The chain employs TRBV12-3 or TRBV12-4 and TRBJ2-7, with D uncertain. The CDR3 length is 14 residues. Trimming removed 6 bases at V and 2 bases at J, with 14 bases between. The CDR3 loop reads CASSLQENPYEQYF. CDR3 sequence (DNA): TGTGCCAGCAGCCTTCAGGAGAACCCCTACGAGCAGTACTTC.

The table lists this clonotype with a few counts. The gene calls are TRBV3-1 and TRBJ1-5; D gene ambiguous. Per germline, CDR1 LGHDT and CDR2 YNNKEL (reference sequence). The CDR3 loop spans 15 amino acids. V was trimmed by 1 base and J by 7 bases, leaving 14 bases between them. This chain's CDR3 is CASSQGTLEGQPQHF. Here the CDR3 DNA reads TGTGCCAGCAGCCAAGGGACCCTTGAAGGGCAGCCCCAGCATTTT. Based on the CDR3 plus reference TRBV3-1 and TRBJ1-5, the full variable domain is DTAVSQTPKYLVTQMGNDKSIKCEQNLGHDTMYWYKQDSKKFLKIMFSYNNKELIINETVPNRFSPKSPDKAHLNLHINSLELGDSAVYFCASSQGTLEGQPQHFGDGTRLSIL.